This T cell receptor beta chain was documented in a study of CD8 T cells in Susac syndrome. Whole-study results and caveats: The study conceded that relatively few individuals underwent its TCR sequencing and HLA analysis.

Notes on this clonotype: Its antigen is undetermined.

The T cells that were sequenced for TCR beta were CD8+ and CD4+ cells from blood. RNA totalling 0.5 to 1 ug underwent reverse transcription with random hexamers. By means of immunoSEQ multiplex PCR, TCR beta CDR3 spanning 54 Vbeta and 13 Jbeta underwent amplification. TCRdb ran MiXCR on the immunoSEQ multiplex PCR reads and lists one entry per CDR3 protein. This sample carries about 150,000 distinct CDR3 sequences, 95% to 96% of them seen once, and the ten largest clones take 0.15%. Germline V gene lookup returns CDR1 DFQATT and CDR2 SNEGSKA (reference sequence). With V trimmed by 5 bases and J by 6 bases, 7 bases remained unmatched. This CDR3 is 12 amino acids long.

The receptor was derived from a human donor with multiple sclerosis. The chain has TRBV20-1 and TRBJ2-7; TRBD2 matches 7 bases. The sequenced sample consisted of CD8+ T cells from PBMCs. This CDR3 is CSAGGGDPEQYV. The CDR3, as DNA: TGCAGTGCTGGCGGGGGAGACCCCGAGCAGTACGTC.